The count of the clone carrying this T cell receptor (beta chain) is one. Its cognate antigen is unknown. This sample is drawn from a study of shared clonotypes between healthy human individuals. Study conclusions and caveats: The small donor group covered limited genetic and exposure diversity.

CDR3 length: 15 residues. The junction had 6 bases not matched to a gene; V was cut back by 5 bases and J by 4 bases. CDR1 and CDR2 (germline): MNHEY, SVGAGI. The assay was immunoSEQ multiplex PCR, and TCRdb's table has in-frame clones only and misses some. In the table there are about 470,000 clones, around 75% of which are singletons. Nashville, Tennessee was home to all donors, each a Caucasian adult. Genomic DNA, for the unsorted samples, came from tens of millions of PBMCs. J is TRBJ1-5 and V is TRBV6-5; 9 bases agree with TRBD1. The specimen was PBMCs. This TCR was recovered from a woman between 40 and 55 years old in good health. Some clones in this sample may be carry-over from other donors' samples. The CDR3 spells CASSAGQGKNQPQHF. CDR3 bases: TGTGCCAGCAGTGCAGGACAGGGGAAAAATCAGCCCCAGCATTTT.